The T cell receptor (beta chain) under discussion was sequenced for a study of T cell repertoires in cytomegalovirus infection. TCRdb ran MiXCR on the reads and lists one entry per CDR3 protein. Of 750,000 to 950,000 distinct CDR3 sequences in the sample, approximately 32% were seen once. The sample holds a few counts of this clonotype. The target antigen is unknown. This material consisted of cultured CD8+ T cells from PBMCs, taken from culture after CMV antigen stimulation. This TCR was sampled from a human donor in good health (CMV status not recorded). Some clones in this sample may be carry-over from other donors' samples.

The chain's CDR3 is CASSPVLGNTEAFF. CDR3 nucleotide sequence: TGTGCCAGCAGCCCCGTCCTGGGGAACACTGAAGCTTTCTTT. The V and J genes are TRBV5-4 and TRBJ1-1; D is ambiguous. The length of the CDR3 is 14 residues. The germline V gene has CDR1 SGHNT and CDR2 YYREEE (reference sequence). V was trimmed by 4 bases and J by 1 base, leaving 11 bases between them. Full variable domain (remainder filled in from reference TRBV5-4 and TRBJ1-1): ETGVTQSPTHLIKTRGQQVTLRCSSQSGHNTVSWYQQALGQGPQFIFQYYREEENGRGNFPPRFSGLQFPNYSSELNVNALELDDSALYLCASSPVLGNTEAFFGQGTRLTVV.